A selection of T cell receptor beta chains follows, all from one sample in a study of CD8 T cells in Susac syndrome. Each CDR3 protein is one row after TCRdb ran MiXCR on the immunoSEQ multiplex PCR reads. The sample includes under 350,000 distinct CDR3 sequences, roughly nine tenths of them seen just once. The sample comprised CD4+ T cells from PBMCs. The receptor source for this set is a human donor with multiple sclerosis. The CDR3 runs from the conserved cysteine through the conserved F or W.

v_call	j_call	cdr3_aa
TRBV18	TRBJ2-5	CASSPNRQETQYF
TRBV7-3	TRBJ2-1	CASSLTGSGYNEQFF
TRBV14	TRBJ2-1	CASSQGGGGRGYNEQFF
TRBV3-1	TRBJ2-1	CASSPRTRSSNEQFF
TRBV12-3/TRBV12-4	TRBJ2-7	CASSLPGTGAGEQYF
TRBV6-2/TRBV6-3	TRBJ1-5	CASSRDRVQPQHF
TRBV20-1	TRBJ2-3	CSALPGQGTDTQYF
TRBV7-9	TRBJ2-1	CASSLTRSGDEQFF
TRBV5-1	TRBJ2-3	CASRRTAGTDTQYF
TRBV2	TRBJ2-2	CASSKESGTNTGELFF
TRBV5-1	TRBJ2-3	CASSRRRPDTDTQYF
TRBV5-6	TRBJ2-3	CASSLDLVRVADTQYF
TRBV7-2	TRBJ2-3	CASSFGGGTGKYF
TRBV30	TRBJ2-3	CAWTTPGTDTQYF
TRBV5-1	TRBJ1-5	CASSLGGFNQPQHF
TRBV5-1	TRBJ2-2	CASSLGSGSPSNTGELFF
TRBV20-1	TRBJ2-3	CSAGRAQTDTQYF
TRBV18	TRBJ2-3	CASSRSGGGTDTQYF
TRBV14	TRBJ1-1	CASSQDSAILIKTEAFF
TRBV24-1	TRBJ1-2	CATSDSAKREGYGYTF
TRBV11-1	TRBJ2-1	CASRLTTLGVGQFF
TRBV30	TRBJ2-1	CAWRRSPYYGSPNNEQFF
TRBV30	TRBJ1-2	CAWSESGLLNYGYTF
TRBV7-2	TRBJ2-2	CASSFRSGPNTGELFF